This T cell receptor (beta chain) is drawn from a study of OX40 agonist ivuxolimab in advanced cancers. The overall study: The dose of intravenous ivuxolimab that patients received every 2 weeks ranged from 0.01 to 10 mg/kg. The dose-escalation cohort was approximately 84% male, with a mean age of about 56 years, ranging roughly 23 to 90.

The method was immunoSEQ multiplex PCR; TCRdb's version includes in-frame clones alone and lacks a portion of them. The table lists tens of thousands of clones, about nine tenths of them singletons, with approximately 1.2% in the top ten. For this clone: Its cognate antigen is unknown.

Findings of the study overall: Dosing at 0.1 to 3.0 mg/kg was accompanied by clonal expansion of CD4+ and CD8+ blood T cells by week 6.

The CDR3 is made up of 12 amino acids. From germline, CDR1 is KGHSH and CDR2 LQKENI. Trimming removed 5 bases from V and 0 bases from J, with 5 bases in between. Sample: CD4+ or CD8+ T cells sorted from blood, taken in a trial of the OX40 agonist ivuxolimab. The chain carries TRBV18 and TRBJ2-7; D unclear. The TCR sequence derives from an adult with an advanced solid tumor such as melanoma, head and neck, liver or kidney cancer. Here the CDR3 DNA reads TGTGCCAGCTCATCGAGCTCCTACGAGCAGTACTTC. As protein: CASSSSSYEQYF.